These 17 T cell receptor beta chains originate from one sample sequenced in a study of shared clonotypes between healthy human individuals. Repertoires were generated with immunoSEQ multiplex PCR, while TCRdb's copy carries only in-frame clones and drops some. Altogether roughly 510,000 clones are present, about 75% being singletons, with the ten largest covering roughly an eighth. Sequences were obtained from PBMCs. The receptors originated from a woman aged 40-49 years in good health. Some clones in this sample may be carry-over from other donors' samples.

The chain has TRBV28 and TRBJ1-4; a possible D gene is TRBD1 (5 bases). In germline, CDR1 is MDHEN, CDR2 SYDVKM. V was trimmed by 7 bases and J by 6 bases, leaving 15 bases between them. The CDR3 spans 14 residues. The CDR3, as DNA: TGTGCCAGCACGGGGAGGGGTGGGTATGAAAAACTGTTTTTT. It yields the protein CASTGRGGYEKLFF.

J is TRBJ2-7 and V is TRBV11-2, with D unclear. Looked up from germline, CDR1 is SGHAT and CDR2 is FQNNGV. The CDR3 covers 10 residues. Trimming removed 2 bases from V and 4 bases from J, with 0 bases in between. The CDR3, as DNA: TGTGCCAGCAGCTTATACGAGCAGTACTTC. This sequence encodes CASSLYEQYF. Full variable domain (outside the CDR3, taken from reference TRBV11-2 and TRBJ2-7): EAGVAQSPRYKIIEKRQSVAFWCNPISGHATLYWYQQILGQGPKLLIQFQNNGVVDDSQLPKDRFSAERLKGVDSTLKIQPAKLEDSAVYLCASSLYEQYFGPGTRLTVT.

The genes are TRBV19 and TRBJ1-4; D not certain. V gave up 5 bases and J gave up 3 bases, with 10 bases separating them. CDR1 and CDR2 (germline): LNHDA, SQIVND (reference sequence). The CDR3 has 14 residues. The CDR3 DNA reads as TGTGCCAGTAGTCCCCGGAGGGCTAATGAAAAACTGTTTTTT. This gives the protein CASSPRRANEKLFF.

The chain uses TRBV7-9 and TRBJ2-7, with TRBD2 identical over 10 bases. CDR3 length: 15 residues. Germline CDR1 SEHNR, CDR2 FQNEAQ (reference sequence). Losses at the gene ends were 7 bases for V and 0 bases for J; bases not matched to a gene: 6. The CDR3 DNA sequence: TGTGCCAGCACCAAAGGGACTAGCGACTCCTACGAGCAGTACTTC. This gives the protein CASTKGTSDSYEQYF.

The gene calls are TRBV6-6 and TRBJ1-6, with no clear D. The CDR3 spans 15 residues. Germline assignment: CDR1 MNHNY and CDR2 SVGAGI (reference sequence). Trimming took off 0 bases at V and 4 bases at J, with 7 bases between the two ends. In DNA, the CDR3 is TGTGCCAGCAGTTACTCGGGCAGTTATAATTCACCCCTCCACTTT. Its protein is CASSYSGSYNSPLHF.

This clone was seen more than once but under ten times. The chain is built from TRBV28 and TRBJ2-6; maybe TRBD2 (5 bases). V lost 7 bases and J 1 base, leaving 23 bases between the germline ends. CDR3 size: 19 residues. Germline-derived CDR1 and CDR2 are MDHEN and SYDVKM. CDR3 in DNA: TGTGCCAGCATCCCCGGCGGTGCGGGTCACCTGTCTGGGGCCAACGTCCTGACTTTC. Protein product: CASIPGGAGHLSGANVLTF.

The genes are TRBV9 and TRBJ2-5, with D unresolved. V lost 3 bases and J 2 bases, leaving 11 bases between the germline ends. The CDR3 loop spans 14 amino acids. Germline V gene data show CDR1 as SGDLS and CDR2 as YYNGEE. In nucleotides, the CDR3 is TGTGCCAGCAGCGGAGCGTTCAGTCAAGAGACCCAGTACTTC. Its translation is CASSGAFSQETQYF.

This chain links TRBV9 with TRBJ2-1; tentatively, D is TRBD1 (5 bases). This CDR3 region has 12 residues. V was trimmed by 0 bases and J by 9 bases, leaving 7 bases between them. CDR1 is SGDLS, CDR2 YYNGEE, per germline. The CDR3 sequence: CASSVDRTEQFF. DNA for the CDR3: TGTGCCAGCAGCGTAGACAGGACTGAGCAGTTCTTC.

Only one count was recorded for this clone. This CDR3 is CASSPATGRYEQYF. As DNA, the CDR3 is TGCGCCAGCAGCCCCGCGACAGGTCGGTACGAGCAGTACTTC. The rearrangement uses TRBV5-1 and TRBJ2-7; D perhaps matches TRBD1 (6 bases). Germline loops: CDR1 SGHRS, CDR2 YFSETQ. The CDR3 contains 14 residues. V was trimmed by 4 bases and J by 4 bases, leaving 15 bases between them. Together with reference TRBV5-1 and TRBJ2-7, the CDR3 gives the full variable domain: KAGVTQTPRYLIKTRGQQVTLSCSPISGHRSVSWYQQTPGQGLQFLFEYFSETQRNKGNFPGRFSGRQFSNSRSEMNVSTLELGDSALYLCASSPATGRYEQYFGPGTRLTVT.

This clone was observed a handful of times. The chain is built from TRBV25-1 and TRBJ1-2; 8 nucleotides match TRBD1. The CDR3 contains 17 residues. V shed 4 bases and J 8 bases; nucleotides not matched to a gene: 18. Germline V gene lookup returns CDR1 MGHDK and CDR2 SYGVNS. The CDR3 DNA sequence: TGTGCCAGCAGTGGGACAGGGACCATGAGCCTTCTATCCGGCTACACCTTC. It codes for CASSGTGTMSLLSGYTF.

This chain joins TRBV19 and TRBJ2-7; the match to TRBD1 covers 10 bases. Per germline, CDR1 LNHDA and CDR2 SQIVND (reference sequence). The CDR3 sequence is 15 residues long. V shed 1 base and J 3 bases; nucleotides not matched to a gene: 3. CDR3 DNA: TGTGCCAGTAGTATAGGCGGGACAGGGGACTACGAGCAGTACTTC. This translates into CASSIGGTGDYEQYF.

This clone turned up a few times. This chain joins TRBV7-3 and TRBJ2-1; 8 positions match TRBD2. Per germline, CDR1 SGHTA and CDR2 FQGTGA. V trimming: 5 bases; J trimming: 4 bases; junction bases outside the gene matches: 7. This CDR3 is built from 15 residues. CDR3 amino acids: CASSPQLAEYNEQFF. The CDR3 DNA sequence: TGTGCCAGCAGCCCCCAACTAGCGGAGTACAATGAGCAGTTCTTC.

This clone was detected only a few times. This chain uses TRBV7-3 with TRBJ1-1, with a weak D call TRBD1 (5 bases). CDR1 and CDR2 from the germline V gene are SGHTA and FQGTGA. CDR3 length: 13 residues. V dropped 5 bases and J dropped 5 bases, with 12 bases sitting between them. CDR3 amino acids: CASSAGWGTEAFF. The DNA of the CDR3 is TGTGCCAGCAGCGCTGGATGGGGGACTGAAGCTTTCTTT.

The CDR3 nucleotides are TGTGCCAGCAGCCCTGGCCTAGCGAACACCGGGGAGCTGTTTTTT. It translates to CASSPGLANTGELFF. The rearrangement links TRBV7-2 to TRBJ2-2, with D unresolved. The ends were cut back, 5 bases at V and 0 bases at J, with 10 bases in the middle. Germline loops: CDR1 SGHTA, CDR2 FQGNSA. This CDR3 region has 15 residues.

To note about this clone: The identical CDR3 is also encoded by other nucleotide sequences in the sample. The chain carries TRBV9 and TRBJ1-2; TRBD1 might be the D (5 bases). The length of the CDR3 is 13 residues. From germline, CDR1 is SGDLS and CDR2 YYNGEE. V lost 0 bases and J lost 8, with 11 bases in between. The CDR3 bases are TGTGCCAGCAGCGTAGGTGGGGGATACGGCTACACCTTC. Protein product: CASSVGGGYGYTF.

V gene TRBV29-1 combines with J gene TRBJ2-7; 8 bases match TRBD1. The germline V gene has CDR1 SQVTM and CDR2 ANQGSEA. This CDR3 contains 11 residues. V was pared by 4 bases and J by 6 bases, with 2 bases of the junction left unmatched. The CDR3 DNA reads as TGCAGCGTTGGGACAGGGTTCGAGCAGTACTTC. Translating it yields CSVGTGFEQYF.

With regard to this clone: At one of its ends the junction is not consistent with the germline gene, which may arise from a read error. CDR3 coding DNA: TGTGCCAGCAGTTTGGGCCTAGCGGGCTTCTCCGGGGAGACCCAGTACTTC. It yields the protein CASSLGLAGFSGETQYF. V usage is TRBV5-4 and J usage is TRBJ2-5; 8 nucleotides match TRBD2. The CDR3 is made up of 17 amino acids. Germline V gene data show CDR1 as SGHNT and CDR2 as YYREEE (reference sequence).